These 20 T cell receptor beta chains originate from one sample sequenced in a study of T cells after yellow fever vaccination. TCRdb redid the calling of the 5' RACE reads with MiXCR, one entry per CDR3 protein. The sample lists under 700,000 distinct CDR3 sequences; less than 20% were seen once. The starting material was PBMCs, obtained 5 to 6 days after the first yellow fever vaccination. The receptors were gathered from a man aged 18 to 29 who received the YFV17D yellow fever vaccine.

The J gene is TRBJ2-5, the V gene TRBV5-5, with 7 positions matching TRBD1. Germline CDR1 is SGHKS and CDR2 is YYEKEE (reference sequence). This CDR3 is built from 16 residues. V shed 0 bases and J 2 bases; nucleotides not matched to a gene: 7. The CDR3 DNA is TGTGCCAGCAGCTTGGAGGGGGCTAGCCGACAAGAGACCCAGTACTTC. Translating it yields CASSLEGASRQETQYF. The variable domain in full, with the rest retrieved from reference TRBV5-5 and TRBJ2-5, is DAGVTQSPTHLIKTRGQQVTLRCSPISGHKSVSWYQQVLGQGPQFIFQYYEKEERGRGNFPDRFSARQFPNYSSELNVNALLLGDSALYLCASSLEGASRQETQYFGPGTRLLVL.

The CDR3 reads CASGLNRGLHTEAFF. The DNA of the CDR3 is TGTGCCAGCGGACTTAACAGGGGGCTACACACTGAAGCTTTCTTT. The chain couples TRBV11-2 to TRBJ1-1; 9 nucleotides line up with TRBD1. J was trimmed by 3 bases and V by 8 bases; bases with no gene match: 10. Looked up from germline, CDR1 is SGHAT and CDR2 is FQNNGV. The CDR3 runs 15 residues.

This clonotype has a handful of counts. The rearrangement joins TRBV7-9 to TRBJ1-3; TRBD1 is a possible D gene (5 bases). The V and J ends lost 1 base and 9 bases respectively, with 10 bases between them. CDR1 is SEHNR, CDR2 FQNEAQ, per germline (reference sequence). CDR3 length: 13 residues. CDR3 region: CASSLGLQGTIYF. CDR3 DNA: TGTGCCAGCAGCTTAGGTCTCCAGGGCACCATATATTTT.

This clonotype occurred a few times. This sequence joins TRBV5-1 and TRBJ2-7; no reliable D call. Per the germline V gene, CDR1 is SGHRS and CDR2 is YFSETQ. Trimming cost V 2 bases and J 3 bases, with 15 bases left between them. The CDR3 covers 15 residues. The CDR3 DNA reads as TGCGCCAGCAGCTTAGAGGATCAGAGGATCTACGAGCAGTACTTC. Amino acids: CASSLEDQRIYEQYF.

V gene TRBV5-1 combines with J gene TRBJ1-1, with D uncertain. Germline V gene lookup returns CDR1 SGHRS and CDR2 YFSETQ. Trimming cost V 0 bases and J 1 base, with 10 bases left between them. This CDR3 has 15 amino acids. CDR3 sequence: CASSLVTGWNTEAFF. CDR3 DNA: TGCGCCAGCAGCTTGGTTACGGGATGGAACACTGAAGCTTTCTTT.

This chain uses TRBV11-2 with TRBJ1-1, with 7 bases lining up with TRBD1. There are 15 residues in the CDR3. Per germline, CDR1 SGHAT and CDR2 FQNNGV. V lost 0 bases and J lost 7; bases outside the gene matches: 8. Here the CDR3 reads CASSLDPRQGGEAFF. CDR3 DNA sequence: TGTGCCAGCAGCTTAGATCCCAGACAGGGCGGTGAAGCTTTCTTT.

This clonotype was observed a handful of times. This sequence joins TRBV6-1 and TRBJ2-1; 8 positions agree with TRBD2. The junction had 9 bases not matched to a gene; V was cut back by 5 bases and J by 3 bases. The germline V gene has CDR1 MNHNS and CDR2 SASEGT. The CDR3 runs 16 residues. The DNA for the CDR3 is TGTGCCAGCAGTCTTACTTGGGCGGGGGGCTACAATGAGCAGTTCTTC. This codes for CASSLTWAGGYNEQFF.

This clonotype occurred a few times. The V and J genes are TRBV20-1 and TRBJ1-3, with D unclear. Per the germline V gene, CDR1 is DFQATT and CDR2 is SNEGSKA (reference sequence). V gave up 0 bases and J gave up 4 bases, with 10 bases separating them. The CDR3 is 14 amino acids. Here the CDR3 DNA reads TGCAGTGCTAGAGATCGAACGCGGGGAAACACCATATATTTT. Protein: CSARDRTRGNTIYF.

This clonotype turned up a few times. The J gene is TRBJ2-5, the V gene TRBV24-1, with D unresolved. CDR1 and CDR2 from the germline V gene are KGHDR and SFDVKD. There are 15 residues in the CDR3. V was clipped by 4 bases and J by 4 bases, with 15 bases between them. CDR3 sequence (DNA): TGTGCCACCAGTGACCCGGGTTCTCGACGAGAGACCCAGTACTTC. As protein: CATSDPGSRRETQYF.

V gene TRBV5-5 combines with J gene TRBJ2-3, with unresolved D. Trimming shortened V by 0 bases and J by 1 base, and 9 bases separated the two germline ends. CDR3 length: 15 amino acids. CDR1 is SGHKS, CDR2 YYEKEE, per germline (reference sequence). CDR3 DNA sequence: TGTGCCAGCAGCTTGGGGGCCGGACGCACAGATACGCAGTATTTT. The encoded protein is CASSLGAGRTDTQYF.

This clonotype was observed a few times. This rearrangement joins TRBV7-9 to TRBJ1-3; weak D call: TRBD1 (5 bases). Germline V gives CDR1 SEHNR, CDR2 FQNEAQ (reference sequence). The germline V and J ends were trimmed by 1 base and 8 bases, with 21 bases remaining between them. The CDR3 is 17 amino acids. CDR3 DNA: TGTGCCAGCAGCTTAGGAGCAAGCGGGCAGGGAGCGGACACCATATATTTT. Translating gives CASSLGASGQGADTIYF.

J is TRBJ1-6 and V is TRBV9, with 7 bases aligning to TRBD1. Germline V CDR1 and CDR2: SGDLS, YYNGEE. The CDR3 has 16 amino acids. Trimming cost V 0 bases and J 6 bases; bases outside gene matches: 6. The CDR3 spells CASSVGGTASNSPLHF. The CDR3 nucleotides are TGTGCCAGCAGCGTAGGGGGGACAGCTAGTAATTCACCCCTCCACTTT.

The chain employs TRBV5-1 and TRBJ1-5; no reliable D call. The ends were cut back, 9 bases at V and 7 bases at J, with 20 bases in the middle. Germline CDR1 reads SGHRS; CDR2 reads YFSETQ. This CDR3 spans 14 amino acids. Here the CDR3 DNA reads TGCGCCAAAAGACTCTCAGTATCCGGACAGCCCCAGCATTTT. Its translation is CAKRLSVSGQPQHF.

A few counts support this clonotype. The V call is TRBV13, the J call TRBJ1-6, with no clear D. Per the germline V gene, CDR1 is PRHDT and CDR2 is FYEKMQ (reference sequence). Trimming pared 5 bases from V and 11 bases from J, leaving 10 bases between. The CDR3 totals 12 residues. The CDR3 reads CASSPQRAPLHF. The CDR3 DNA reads TGTGCCAGCAGCCCCCAAAGGGCACCCCTCCACTTT. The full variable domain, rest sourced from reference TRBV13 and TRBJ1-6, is AAGVIQSPRHLIKEKRETATLKCYPIPRHDTVYWYQQGPGQDPQFLISFYEKMQSDKGSIPDRFSAQQFSDYHSELNMSSLELGDSALYFCASSPQRAPLHFGNGTRLTVT.

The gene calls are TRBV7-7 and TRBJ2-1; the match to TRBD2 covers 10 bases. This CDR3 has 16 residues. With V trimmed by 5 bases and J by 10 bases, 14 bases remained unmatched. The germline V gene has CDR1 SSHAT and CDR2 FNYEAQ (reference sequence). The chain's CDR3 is CASSPETAGGLGEQFF. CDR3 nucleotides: TGTGCCAGCAGCCCGGAGACAGCGGGGGGGCTGGGGGAGCAGTTCTTC. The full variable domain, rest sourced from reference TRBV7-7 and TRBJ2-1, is GAGVSQSPRYKVTKRGQDVTLRCDPISSHATLYWYQQALGQGPEFLTYFNYEAQPDKSGLPSDRFSAERPEGSISTLTIQRTEQRDSAMYRCASSPETAGGLGEQFFGPGTRLTVL.

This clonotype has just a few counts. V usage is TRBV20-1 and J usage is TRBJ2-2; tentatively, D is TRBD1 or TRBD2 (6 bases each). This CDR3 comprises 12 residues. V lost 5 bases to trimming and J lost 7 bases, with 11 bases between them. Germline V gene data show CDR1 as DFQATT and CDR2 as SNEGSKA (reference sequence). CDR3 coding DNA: TGCAGTGCTGGGAAGGGGGGCGGGGAGCTGTTTTTT. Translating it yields CSAGKGGGELFF.

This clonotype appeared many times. Here the CDR3 reads CASSLAPGGRSPLHF. As DNA, the CDR3 is TGTGCCAGCAGCTTGGCGCCAGGGGGCAGATCACCCCTCCACTTT. The chain joins TRBV7-2 to TRBJ1-6, with TRBD1 identical over 8 bases. With V trimmed by 3 bases and J by 10 bases, 8 bases remained unmatched. The CDR3 spans 15 residues. CDR1 is SGHTA, CDR2 FQGNSA, per germline.

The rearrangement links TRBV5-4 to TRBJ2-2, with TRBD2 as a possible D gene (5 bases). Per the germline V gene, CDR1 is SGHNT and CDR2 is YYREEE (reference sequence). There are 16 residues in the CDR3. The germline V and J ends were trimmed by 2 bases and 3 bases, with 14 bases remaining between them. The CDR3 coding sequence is TGTGCCAGCAGCTTTTCCCCCCGGGGAGACACCGGGGAGCTGTTTTTT. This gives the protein CASSFSPRGDTGELFF.

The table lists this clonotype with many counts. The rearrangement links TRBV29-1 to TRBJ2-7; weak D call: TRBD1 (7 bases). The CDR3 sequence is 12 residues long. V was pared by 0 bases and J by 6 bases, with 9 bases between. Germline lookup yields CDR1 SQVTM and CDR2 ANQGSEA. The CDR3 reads CSVEDQGGEQYF. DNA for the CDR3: TGCAGCGTTGAAGATCAGGGGGGCGAGCAGTACTTC.

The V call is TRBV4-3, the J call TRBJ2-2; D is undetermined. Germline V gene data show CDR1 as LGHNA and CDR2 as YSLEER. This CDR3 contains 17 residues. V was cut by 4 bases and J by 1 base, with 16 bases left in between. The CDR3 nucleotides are TGCGCCAGCAGCCTCGGCGGCTCGGAGCTGAACACCGGGGAGCTGTTTTTT. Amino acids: CASSLGGSELNTGELFF.